Shown below are 32 T cell receptor beta chains from a single sample sequenced in a study of T-cell memory formation after mild COVID-19. TCRdb fed the 5' RACE reads into MiXCR, producing one record per CDR3 protein. The sample carries fewer than 95,000 distinct CDR3 sequences, approximately 13% recorded once. Sequenced sample: PBMCs or a T cell subset sorted from them (not recorded which). The receptor source for this set is an adult woman who had mild COVID-19 (a few samples of this study predate the infection). Cell type and time point are not known.

The DNA of the CDR3 is TGCAGCGTTGGAGGGAAAGTCTATGGCTACACCTTC. Protein: CSVGGKVYGYTF. The chain joins TRBV29-1 to TRBJ1-2; D is unclear. The length of the CDR3 is 12 residues. The V end lost 4 bases, the J end lost 4 bases, and 10 bases lay between the germline ends. CDR1 and CDR2 (germline): SQVTM, ANQGSEA.

This clonotype has more than one count but fewer than ten. The J gene is TRBJ2-7, the V gene TRBV24-1; D is uncertain. Trimming stripped 4 bases from V and 0 bases from J, with 9 bases between. Germline V gives CDR1 KGHDR, CDR2 SFDVKD. This CDR3 has 14 residues. In nucleotides, the CDR3 is TGTGCCACCAGTGAGGCCAGCAGCTCCTACGAGCAGTACTTC. It is translated as CATSEASSSYEQYF.

This clonotype was seen only a few times. CDR3 bases: TGTGCCAGCGAGACCGGGACAGGCTATGGCTACACCTTC. The encoded protein is CASETGTGYGYTF. The chain uses TRBV6-2 or TRBV6-3 and TRBJ1-2, with TRBD1 matching 8 bases. The trim removed 8 bases at V and 4 bases at J, leaving 6 bases unmatched. Germline values: CDR1 MNHEY, CDR2 SVGEGT. This CDR3 region has 13 residues.

This clonotype was detected a few times. The chain recombines TRBV12-3 or TRBV12-4 with TRBJ2-1; 7 positions match TRBD1. V was clipped by 1 base and J by 7 bases; unmatched bases: 7. CDR3 size: 15 residues. DNA of the CDR3: TGTGCCAGCAGTTTAGTTAACAGGGGTGGGAATGAGCAGTTCTTC. Translation gives CASSLVNRGGNEQFF.

The chain has TRBV7-8 and TRBJ1-1; 10 bases line up with TRBD1. Germline V gene sequence: CDR1 SGHVS, CDR2 FQNEAQ. The V gene end was trimmed by 3 bases and the J gene end by 2 bases; junction bases not matched to a gene: 6. CDR3 length equals 16 residues. CDR3 sequence (DNA): TGTGCCAGCAGCTTCCTTCGACAGGGGGCAAACACTGAAGCTTTCTTT. This encodes CASSFLRQGANTEAFF.

The genes are TRBV20-1 and TRBJ1-1; 7 nucleotides match TRBD1. Germline values: CDR1 DFQATT, CDR2 SNEGSKA (reference sequence). The CDR3 spans 13 residues. Trimming took 4 bases from V and 2 from J; bases not matched to a gene: 4. CDR3 bases: TGCAGTGCTACTCAGGGGGGAAACACTGAAGCTTTCTTT. Translating it yields CSATQGGNTEAFF.

This clonotype occurred a few times. In DNA, the CDR3 is TGTGCCAGCTCACCAAAGGTCAAACAGCCGGACGAGCAGTACTTC. This translates into CASSPKVKQPDEQYF. The chain carries TRBV18 and TRBJ2-7; no firm D call. This CDR3 is 15 amino acids long. V lost 2 bases and J 5 bases, leaving 16 bases between the germline ends. Germline V gene sequence: CDR1 KGHSH, CDR2 LQKENI.

This clonotype was recorded at least ten times. The genes are TRBV7-8 and TRBJ2-3; 14 nucleotides align to TRBD2. V dropped 5 bases and J dropped 5; count of bases not matched to a gene: 3. This CDR3 is 15 amino acids long. Germline V gives CDR1 SGHVS, CDR2 FQNEAQ. This CDR3 reads CASSLGLAGEDTQYF. The DNA for the CDR3 is TGTGCCAGCAGCCTGGGACTAGCGGGAGAAGATACGCAGTATTTT.

This clonotype was counted between two and nine times. V is TRBV11-2 and J is TRBJ2-5; no definite D call. V was shortened by 0 bases and J by 3 bases, with 11 bases between the two germline ends. The CDR3 has 15 amino acids. In germline, CDR1 is SGHAT, CDR2 FQNNGV. The CDR3 bases are TGTGCCAGCAGCTTAGATTGGTACAGTGAAGAGACCCAGTACTTC. Encoded protein: CASSLDWYSEETQYF.

The chain has TRBV15 and TRBJ2-1, with 7 bases matching TRBD2. Germline-derived CDR1 and CDR2 are LNHNV and YYDKDF (reference sequence). The CDR3 has 15 residues. Germline trimming cut 1 base from V and 7 bases from J; bases unmatched to any gene: 7. CDR3 sequence reads: CATSRGSRGVNEQFF. The CDR3 DNA sequence: TGTGCCACCAGCAGAGGGTCCCGGGGGGTAAATGAGCAGTTCTTC.

This clonotype was observed a handful of times. The genes are TRBV4-3 and TRBJ1-1; D uncertain. The germline V gene encodes CDR1 LGHNA and CDR2 YSLEER. This CDR3 has 14 amino acids. Trimming cost V 1 base and J 7 bases, with 13 bases left between them. The CDR3 nucleotides read TGCGCCAGCAGCCAAGGCTACGGCAGCGTTGAAGCTTTCTTT. Its translation: CASSQGYGSVEAFF.

The chain recombines TRBV20-1 with TRBJ1-1; a weak D match, TRBD1 (6 bases). V dropped 0 bases and J dropped 2 bases, with 13 bases sitting between them. The germline V gene encodes CDR1 DFQATT and CDR2 SNEGSKA (reference sequence). CDR3 length: 15 residues. CDR3 sequence (DNA): TGCAGTGCTAGAGATCTCCCGGACAGAAACACTGAAGCTTTCTTT. Translating gives CSARDLPDRNTEAFF.

This clonotype was observed a few times. The genes are TRBV6-5 and TRBJ1-1; 7 nucleotides agree with TRBD1. This CDR3 has 13 amino acids. CDR1 and CDR2 from the germline V gene are MNHEY and SVGAGI. J lost 4 bases, V lost 2 bases, and 1 base had no gene match. Written as DNA, the CDR3 is TGTGCCAGCAGTTACGACAGGGCCACTGAAGCTTTCTTT. Its translation: CASSYDRATEAFF.

V and J are TRBV24-1 and TRBJ2-3, with D unresolved. Trimming stripped 5 bases from V and 5 bases from J, with 13 bases between. Germline loops: CDR1 KGHDR, CDR2 SFDVKD. The length of the CDR3 is 14 residues. In DNA, the CDR3 is TGTGCCACCAGTGGCTGGGAAGCCAAAGATACGCAGTATTTT. Protein sequence: CATSGWEAKDTQYF.

The chain carries TRBV4-2 and TRBJ2-7, with TRBD1 matching over 11 bases. The CDR3 has 16 amino acids. Germline V lookup: CDR1 LGHNA, CDR2 YNFKEQ. With V trimmed by 0 bases and J by 3 bases, 4 bases remained unmatched. The CDR3 loop reads CASSQETGTGGYEQYF. The CDR3 nucleotides read TGTGCCAGCAGCCAAGAAACCGGGACAGGGGGCTACGAGCAGTACTTC.

This clonotype was counted between two and nine times. The rearrangement joins TRBV6-5 to TRBJ2-2, with unresolved D. V lost 2 bases and J lost 6, with 10 bases in between. The CDR3 runs to 14 residues. CDR1 and CDR2 from the germline V gene are MNHEY and SVGAGI. Here the CDR3 DNA reads TGTGCCAGCAGTTACGGACGGGTGGCCGGGGAGCTGTTTTTT. This encodes CASSYGRVAGELFF.

In its sample, this clonotype was seen a few times. The chain uses TRBV6-2 or TRBV6-3 and TRBJ2-5, with D tentatively TRBD1 (5 bases). This CDR3 spans 12 amino acids. The germline CDR1 and CDR2 sequences are MNHEY and SVGEGT. V was pared by 7 bases and J by 5 bases, with 11 bases between. In DNA, the CDR3 is TGTGCCAGCAAAAACCCAGGGGAGACCCAGTACTTC. Translated: CASKNPGETQYF.

The rearrangement links TRBV6-2 or TRBV6-3 to TRBJ2-1; D uncertain. Between the trimmed V and J ends, which lost 6 bases and 9 bases, there was a span of 21 bases. CDR3 size: 15 residues. Germline lookup yields CDR1 MNHEY and CDR2 SVGEGT. This CDR3 is CASSPVPPSLGEQFF. The DNA for the CDR3 is TGTGCCAGCAGCCCGGTGCCTCCCTCCTTAGGTGAGCAGTTCTTC.

This clonotype occurred once. The J gene is TRBJ2-1, the V gene TRBV24-1; 7 bases agree with TRBD2. Looked up from germline, CDR1 is KGHDR and CDR2 is SFDVKD. V shed 7 bases, J shed 6 bases, and the junction held 8 bases outside the gene matches. There are 14 residues in the CDR3. The DNA of the CDR3 is TGTGCCACCAGCGCGGGAGAGGCGGGCAATGAGCAGTTCTTC. It specifies CATSAGEAGNEQFF.

Only a few counts were recorded for this clonotype. This chain connects TRBV24-1 to TRBJ2-1, with 14 bases lining up with TRBD2. The CDR3 has 18 amino acids. J was trimmed by 9 bases and V by 1 base; bases with no gene match: 10. Germline CDR1 and CDR2: KGHDR and SFDVKD. The CDR3 spells CATSDLREGLAGASEQFF. In DNA, the CDR3 is TGTGCCACCAGTGATTTAAGGGAGGGACTAGCGGGAGCGAGTGAGCAGTTCTTC.

The V gene is TRBV4-3, the J gene TRBJ2-2, with D possibly being TRBD1 or TRBD2 (5 bases each). Per the germline V gene, CDR1 is LGHNA and CDR2 is YSLEER. The CDR3 extends over 16 amino acids. The V and J ends lost 4 bases and 6 bases respectively, with 18 bases between them. Here the CDR3 reads CASSRSRDAWAGELFF. The CDR3, as DNA: TGCGCCAGCAGCCGCTCCCGGGACGCTTGGGCCGGGGAGCTGTTTTTT.

The chain employs TRBV24-1 and TRBJ2-5; 8 bases match TRBD1. Germline values: CDR1 KGHDR, CDR2 SFDVKD. V lost 0 bases and J lost 0; bases outside the gene matches: 2. The CDR3 loop spans 16 amino acids. The CDR3 DNA sequence: TGTGCCACCAGTGATTTGACAGGGGGTCACCAAGAGACCCAGTACTTC. It codes for CATSDLTGGHQETQYF.

This clonotype was found a few times. The chain combines TRBV7-9 with TRBJ1-1; no clear D. Germline CDR1 and CDR2: SEHNR and FQNEAQ (reference sequence). V dropped 7 bases and J dropped 5 bases, with 14 bases sitting between them. The CDR3 is made up of 13 amino acids. CDR3 nucleotides: TGTGCCAGCACCACGGGGTGGGATACTGAAGCTTTCTTT. This sequence encodes CASTTGWDTEAFF.

This rearrangement joins TRBV3-1 to TRBJ2-3, with 9 bases identical to TRBD2. Trimming took 4 bases from V and 2 from J; bases not matched to a gene: 7. The germline V gene has CDR1 LGHDT and CDR2 YNNKEL (reference sequence). The CDR3 spans 16 residues. The CDR3 loop reads CASSLGTSHPTDTQYF. CDR3 nucleotides: TGTGCCAGCAGCCTTGGGACTAGCCACCCCACAGATACGCAGTATTTT.

The chain recombines TRBV2 with TRBJ1-1; 7 nucleotides match TRBD1. Germline trimming cut 10 bases from V and 0 bases from J; bases unmatched to any gene: 14. This CDR3 is built from 16 residues. Germline lookup yields CDR1 SNHLY and CDR2 FYNNEI. The CDR3 here is CANRRGPTILNTEAFF. The CDR3 DNA follows: TGTGCCAACCGGAGGGGGCCCACCATCCTGAACACTGAAGCTTTCTTT.

This clonotype has ten or more counts. The chain joins TRBV20-1 to TRBJ1-1; the match to TRBD1 covers 7 bases. This CDR3 region has 12 residues. Germline trimming cut 2 bases from V and 3 bases from J; bases unmatched to any gene: 0. CDR1 is DFQATT, CDR2 SNEGSKA, per germline (reference sequence). The CDR3 reads CSARQGDTEAFF. CDR3 sequence (DNA): TGCAGTGCTAGACAGGGGGACACTGAAGCTTTCTTT.

The chain recombines TRBV12-3 or TRBV12-4 with TRBJ2-5, with TRBD1 matching 9 bases. The CDR3 contains 14 residues. V was pared by 5 bases and J by 2 bases, with 3 bases of the junction left unmatched. Here the CDR3 DNA reads TGTGCCAGCAGTAGACAGGGGGGGCAAGAGACCCAGTACTTC. Amino acids: CASSRQGGQETQYF.

V gene TRBV20-1 combines with J gene TRBJ2-1; 8 nucleotides match TRBD2. The junction had 9 bases not matched to a gene; V was cut back by 0 bases and J by 5 bases. The CDR3 has 16 amino acids. Looked up from germline, CDR1 is DFQATT and CDR2 is SNEGSKA (reference sequence). The CDR3: CSARDSGDQPNNEQFF. The CDR3 DNA follows: TGCAGTGCTAGAGATAGCGGGGACCAGCCTAACAATGAGCAGTTCTTC.

The CDR3 coding sequence is TGTGCCATCAGTGAGGACGTCCGAAGAAGCACAGATACGCAGTATTTT. This translates into CAISEDVRRSTDTQYF. This rearrangement joins TRBV10-3 to TRBJ2-3; D call uncertain. CDR3 length: 16 residues. The ends were cut back, 2 bases at V and 0 bases at J, with 12 bases in the middle. The V gene's germline CDR1 is ENHRY and CDR2 SYGVKD.

The V call is TRBV9, the J call TRBJ1-3, with D perhaps TRBD1 (6 bases). Per germline, CDR1 SGDLS and CDR2 YYNGEE. V lost 4 bases and J lost 7, with 18 bases in between. This CDR3 has 15 residues. This CDR3 is CASSHPEGGANTIYF. The CDR3 nucleotides are TGTGCCAGCAGCCACCCTGAGGGGGGGGCCAACACCATATATTTT. Combining the CDR3 with reference TRBV9 and TRBJ1-3 gives the whole variable domain DSGVTQTPKHLITATGQRVTLRCSPRSGDLSVYWYQQSLDQGLQFLIQYYNGEERAKGNILERFSAQQFPDLHSELNLSSLELGDSALYFCASSHPEGGANTIYFGEGSWLTVV.

The CDR3 sequence is CASSQDIGAFPDTQYF. DNA of the CDR3: TGCGCCAGCAGCCAAGATATAGGAGCTTTCCCAGATACGCAGTATTTT. The chain carries TRBV4-3 and TRBJ2-3; D gene ambiguous. Between the trimmed V and J ends, which lost 0 bases and 4 bases, there was a span of 14 bases. The CDR3 totals 16 residues. Germline V gene sequence: CDR1 LGHNA, CDR2 YSLEER.

This rearrangement joins TRBV6-5 to TRBJ2-7; TRBD2 aligns across 8 bases. J was trimmed by 2 bases and V by 10 bases; bases with no gene match: 4. This CDR3 spans 12 amino acids. Looked up from germline, CDR1 is MNHEY and CDR2 is SVGAGI. The CDR3 loop is CATTSDTYEQYF. In nucleotides, the CDR3 is TGTGCCACGACTAGCGACACCTACGAGCAGTACTTC.